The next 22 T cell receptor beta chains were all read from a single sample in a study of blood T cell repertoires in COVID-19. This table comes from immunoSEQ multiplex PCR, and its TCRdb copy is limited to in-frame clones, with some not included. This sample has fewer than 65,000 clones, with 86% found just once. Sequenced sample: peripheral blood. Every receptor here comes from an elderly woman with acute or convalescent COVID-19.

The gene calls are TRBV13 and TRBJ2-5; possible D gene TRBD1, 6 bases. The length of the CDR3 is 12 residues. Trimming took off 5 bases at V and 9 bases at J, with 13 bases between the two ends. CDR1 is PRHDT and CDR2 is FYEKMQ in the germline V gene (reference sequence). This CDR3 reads CASSQKQGPQYF. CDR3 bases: TGTGCCAGCAGCCAGAAACAGGGTCCCCAGTACTTC.

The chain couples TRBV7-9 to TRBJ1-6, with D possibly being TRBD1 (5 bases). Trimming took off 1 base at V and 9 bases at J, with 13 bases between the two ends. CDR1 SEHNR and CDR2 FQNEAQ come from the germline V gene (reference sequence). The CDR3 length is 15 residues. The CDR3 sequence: CASSLVGRASSPLHF. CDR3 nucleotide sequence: TGTGCCAGCAGCTTAGTCGGCAGGGCCAGTTCACCCCTCCACTTT.

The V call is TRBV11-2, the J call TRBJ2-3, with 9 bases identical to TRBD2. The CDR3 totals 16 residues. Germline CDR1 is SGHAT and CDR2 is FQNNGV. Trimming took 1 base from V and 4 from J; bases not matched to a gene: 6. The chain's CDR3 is CASSLAASGTPDTQYF. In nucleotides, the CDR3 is TGTGCCAGCAGCTTAGCGGCTAGCGGGACACCAGATACGCAGTATTTT.

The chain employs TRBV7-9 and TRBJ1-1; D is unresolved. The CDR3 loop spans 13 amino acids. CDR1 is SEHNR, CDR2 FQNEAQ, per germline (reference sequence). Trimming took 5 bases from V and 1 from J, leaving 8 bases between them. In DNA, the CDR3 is TGTGCCAGCAGCCCCCAGGAGAACACTGAAGCTTTCTTT. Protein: CASSPQENTEAFF.

The CDR3 DNA reads TGTGCCAGTAGTGCACAGGGAGTTGTGGCCAACGTCCTGACTTTC. Its protein product is CASSAQGVVANVLTF. The V gene is TRBV19, the J gene TRBJ2-6, with TRBD1 as a possible D gene (6 bases). V was clipped by 5 bases and J by 6 bases, with 14 bases between them. This CDR3 spans 15 amino acids. Germline CDR1 LNHDA, CDR2 SQIVND (reference sequence).

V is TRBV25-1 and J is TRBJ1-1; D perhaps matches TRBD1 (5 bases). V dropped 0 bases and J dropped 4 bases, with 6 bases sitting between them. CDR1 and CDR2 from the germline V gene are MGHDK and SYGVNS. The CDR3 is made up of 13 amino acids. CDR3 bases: TGTGCCAGCAGTGAATATCAGGGCACTGAAGCTTTCTTT. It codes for CASSEYQGTEAFF.

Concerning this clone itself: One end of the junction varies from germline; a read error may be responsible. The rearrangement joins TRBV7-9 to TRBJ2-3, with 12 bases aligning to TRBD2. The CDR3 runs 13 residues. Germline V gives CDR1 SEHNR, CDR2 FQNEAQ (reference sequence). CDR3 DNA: TGTGCCAGCAGCGCGTGGACTAGCGGGGCCGGTTACTTT. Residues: CASSAWTSGAGYF.

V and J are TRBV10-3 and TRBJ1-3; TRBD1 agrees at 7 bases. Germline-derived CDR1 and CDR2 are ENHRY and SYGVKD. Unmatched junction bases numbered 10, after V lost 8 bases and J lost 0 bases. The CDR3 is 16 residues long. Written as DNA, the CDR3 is TGTGCCATCCGAAGAGAAGGGGACAGCTCTGGAAACACCATATATTTT. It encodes CAIRREGDSSGNTIYF.

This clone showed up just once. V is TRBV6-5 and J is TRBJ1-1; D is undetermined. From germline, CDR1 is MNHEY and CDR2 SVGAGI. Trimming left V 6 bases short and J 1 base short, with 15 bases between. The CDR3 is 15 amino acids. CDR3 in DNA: TGTGCCAGCAGAACGGGGTGGCGGCAGAACACTGAAGCTTTCTTT. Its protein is CASRTGWRQNTEAFF.

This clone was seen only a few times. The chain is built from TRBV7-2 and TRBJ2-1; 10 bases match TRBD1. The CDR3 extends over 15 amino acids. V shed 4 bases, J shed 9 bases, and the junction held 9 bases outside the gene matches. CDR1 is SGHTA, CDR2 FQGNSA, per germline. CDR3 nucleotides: TGTGCCAGCAGCTCGTTAGGACAGGGGGTCGGTGAGCAGTTCTTC. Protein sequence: CASSSLGQGVGEQFF.

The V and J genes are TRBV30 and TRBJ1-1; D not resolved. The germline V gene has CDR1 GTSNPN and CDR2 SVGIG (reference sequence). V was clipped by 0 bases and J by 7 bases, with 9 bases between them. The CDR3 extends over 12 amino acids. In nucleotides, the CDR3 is TGTGCCTGGAGTGTCGGCGGAAGTGAAGCTTTCTTT. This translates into CAWSVGGSEAFF.

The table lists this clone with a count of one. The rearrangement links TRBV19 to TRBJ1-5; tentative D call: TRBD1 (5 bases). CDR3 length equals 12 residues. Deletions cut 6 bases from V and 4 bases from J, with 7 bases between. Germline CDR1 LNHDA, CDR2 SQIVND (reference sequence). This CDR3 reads CASSRANQPQHF. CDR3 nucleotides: TGTGCCAGTAGCAGGGCTAATCAGCCCCAGCATTTT.

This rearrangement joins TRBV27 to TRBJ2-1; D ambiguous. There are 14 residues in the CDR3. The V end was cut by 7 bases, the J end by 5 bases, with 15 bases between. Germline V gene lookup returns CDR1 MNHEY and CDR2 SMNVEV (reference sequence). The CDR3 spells CASNRQMVDNEQFF. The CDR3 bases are TGTGCCAGCAACCGACAAATGGTGGACAATGAGCAGTTCTTC.

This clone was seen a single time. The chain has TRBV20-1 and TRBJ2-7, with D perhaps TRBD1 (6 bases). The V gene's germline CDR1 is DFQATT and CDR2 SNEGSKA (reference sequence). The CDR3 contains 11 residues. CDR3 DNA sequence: TGCACCGCAGGGGTTCCCTACGAGCAGTACTTC. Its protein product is CTAGVPYEQYF.

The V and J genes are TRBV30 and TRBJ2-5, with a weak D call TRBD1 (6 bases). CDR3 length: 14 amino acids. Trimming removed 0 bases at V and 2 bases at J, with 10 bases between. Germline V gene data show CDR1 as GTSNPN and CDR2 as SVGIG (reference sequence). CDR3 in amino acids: CAWSVGTIQETQYF. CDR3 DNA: TGTGCCTGGAGTGTGGGGACAATACAAGAGACCCAGTACTTC.

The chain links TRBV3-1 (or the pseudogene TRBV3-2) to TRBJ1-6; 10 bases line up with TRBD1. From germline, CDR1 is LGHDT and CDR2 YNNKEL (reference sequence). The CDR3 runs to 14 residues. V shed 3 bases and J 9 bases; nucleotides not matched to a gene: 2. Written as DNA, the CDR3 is TGTGCCAGCAGCCACGGACAGGGGGTTTCACCCCTCCACTTT. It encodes CASSHGQGVSPLHF.

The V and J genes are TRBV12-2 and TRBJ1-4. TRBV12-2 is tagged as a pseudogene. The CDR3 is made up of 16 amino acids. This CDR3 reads CASRLARSGGGEKLFF. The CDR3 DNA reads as TGTGCAAGTCGCTTAGCCCGTTCGGGGGGCGGTGAAAAACTGTTTTTT.

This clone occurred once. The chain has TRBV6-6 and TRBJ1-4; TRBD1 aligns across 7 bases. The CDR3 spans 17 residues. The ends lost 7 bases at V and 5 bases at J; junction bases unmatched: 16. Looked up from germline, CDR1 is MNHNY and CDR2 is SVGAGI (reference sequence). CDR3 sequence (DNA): TGTGCCAGCAATCGGGACAGACGATGGGGTATGAATGAAAAACTGTTTTTT. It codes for CASNRDRRWGMNEKLFF.

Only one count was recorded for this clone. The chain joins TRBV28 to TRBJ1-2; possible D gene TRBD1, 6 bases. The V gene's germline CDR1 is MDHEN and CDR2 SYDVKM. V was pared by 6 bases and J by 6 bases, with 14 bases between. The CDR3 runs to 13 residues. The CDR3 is CASRVGGKDGYTF. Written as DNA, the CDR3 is TGTGCCAGCAGAGTAGGGGGTAAAGATGGCTACACCTTC.

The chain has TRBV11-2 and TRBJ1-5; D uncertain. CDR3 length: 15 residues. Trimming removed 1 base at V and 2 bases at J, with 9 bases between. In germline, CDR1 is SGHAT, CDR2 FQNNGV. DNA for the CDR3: TGTGCCAGCAGCTTAGCAAGCCACGGCAATCAGCCCCAGCATTTT. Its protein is CASSLASHGNQPQHF.

CDR3 sequence reads: CASSPLSRTSGGYNEQFF. The DNA of the CDR3 is TGTGCCAGCTCACCCCTCTCGAGAACTAGCGGGGGCTACAATGAGCAGTTCTTC. The rearrangement links TRBV18 to TRBJ2-1, with 11 bases identical to TRBD2. V shed 3 bases and J 3 bases; nucleotides not matched to a gene: 10. Germline V gives CDR1 KGHSH, CDR2 LQKENI. The CDR3 loop spans 18 amino acids.

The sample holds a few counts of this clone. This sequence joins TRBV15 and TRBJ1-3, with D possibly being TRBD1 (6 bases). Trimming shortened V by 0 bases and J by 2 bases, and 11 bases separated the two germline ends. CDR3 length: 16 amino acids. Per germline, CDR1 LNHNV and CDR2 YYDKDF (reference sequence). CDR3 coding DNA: TGTGCCACCAGCAGAGATGCGGGGGCGGCTGGAAACACCATATATTTT. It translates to CATSRDAGAAGNTIYF.